Below are 32 T cell receptor beta chains sequenced from a single sample in a study of human T cells and chemical hapten exposure. Time point given: patch test 1, 2 weeks after DPC sensitization. The treatment here: therapeutic diphenylcyclopropenone sensitization with weekly scalp DPC. TCRdb analysed the RACE reads with MiXCR anew, one entry per CDR3 protein. The sample includes just under 350,000 distinct CDR3 sequences, approximately 6.9% of them seen just once. The source was whole blood, collected in connection with sensitization to the hapten diphenylcyclopropenone (DPC). The receptors originated from a woman younger than 30 with alopecia areata. Some clones in this sample may be carry-over from other donors' samples.

This clonotype occurred a few times. V gene TRBV5-1 combines with J gene TRBJ2-1; 10 bases map to TRBD2. CDR1 and CDR2 (germline): SGHRS, YFSETQ. The V gene end was trimmed by 2 bases and the J gene end by 1 base; junction bases not matched to a gene: 6. The CDR3 sequence is 17 residues long. In DNA form, the CDR3 reads TGCGCCAGCAGCTTCGTCCTAGCGGGGGTATCCTACAATGAGCAGTTCTTC. This codes for CASSFVLAGVSYNEQFF.

This clonotype was detected a few times. The chain uses TRBV12-3 or TRBV12-4 and TRBJ1-2; 10 bases line up with TRBD1. V shed 5 bases and J 3 bases; nucleotides not matched to a gene: 6. The CDR3 sequence is 15 residues long. The CDR3 DNA follows: TGTGCCAGCAGTAATCCGGGACAGGGGCACTATGGCTACACCTTC. Encoded protein: CASSNPGQGHYGYTF.

The chain couples TRBV15 to TRBJ2-7, with D possibly being TRBD1 (5 bases). V lost 0 bases, J lost 0 bases, and 9 bases lay in between. The germline gives CDR1 LNHNV, CDR2 YYDKDF (reference sequence). This CDR3 has 15 amino acids. The chain's CDR3 is CATSRESDSSYEQYF. CDR3 sequence (DNA): TGTGCCACCAGCAGAGAGTCAGACAGCTCCTACGAGCAGTACTTC.

This clonotype has a handful of counts. The chain is built from TRBV6-5 and TRBJ2-2, with 9 bases matching TRBD1. This CDR3 contains 15 residues. After removal of 9 bases from V and 4 bases from J, the junction contained 9 bases not matched to a gene. Germline lookup yields CDR1 MNHEY and CDR2 SVGAGI. CDR3 loop: CASFWDREGTGELFF. In DNA, the CDR3 is TGTGCCAGTTTTTGGGACAGGGAGGGCACCGGGGAGCTGTTTTTT.

The J gene is TRBJ2-1, the V gene TRBV25-1; D is perhaps TRBD1 or TRBD2 (5 bases each). The germline V and J ends were trimmed by 0 bases and 12 bases, with 12 bases remaining between them. Germline CDR1 is MGHDK and CDR2 is SYGVNS. The CDR3 is 13 residues long. The CDR3 protein is CASSEYGTRRQFF. The DNA for the CDR3 is TGTGCCAGCAGTGAATATGGGACCCGGCGGCAGTTCTTC.

This chain uses TRBV2 with TRBJ2-3; 14 bases map to TRBD2. This CDR3 spans 15 amino acids. V lost 11 bases and J lost 4; bases outside the gene matches: 8. Germline CDR1 reads SNHLY; CDR2 reads FYNNEI. The CDR3 DNA reads TGTGCCGGAACCCAGACTAGCGGGGGGGCAGATACGCAGTATTTT. It codes for CAGTQTSGGADTQYF.

This clonotype came up a few times. The chain employs TRBV4-3 and TRBJ1-4; D remains unclear. CDR1 LGHNA and CDR2 YSLEER come from the germline V gene. Trimming stripped 1 base from V and 3 bases from J, with 15 bases between. There are 17 residues in the CDR3. The chain's CDR3 is CASSQGFNRAPNEKLFF. In nucleotides, the CDR3 is TGCGCCAGCAGCCAAGGATTCAATAGGGCTCCTAATGAAAAACTGTTTTTT.

The chain uses TRBV12-3 or TRBV12-4 and TRBJ2-3; 7 bases map to TRBD1. Germline trimming cut 5 bases from V and 6 bases from J; bases unmatched to any gene: 11. The CDR3 contains 15 residues. The DNA for the CDR3 is TGTGCCAGCAGTACTCGGACAGGTCCCGGGGATACGCAGTATTTT. Residues: CASSTRTGPGDTQYF.

The chain uses TRBV20-1 and TRBJ2-7, with unresolved D. CDR1 is DFQATT, CDR2 SNEGSKA, per germline (reference sequence). The CDR3 contains 12 residues. V was cut by 1 base and J by 4 bases, with 8 bases left in between. This CDR3 reads CSARAPRYEQYF. The CDR3 DNA follows: TGCAGTGCTAGAGCCCCGAGGTACGAGCAGTACTTC.

This clonotype has a count of ten or more. This chain connects TRBV7-2 to TRBJ2-3; possible D gene TRBD2, 5 bases. The CDR3 length is 15 residues. CDR1 and CDR2 from the germline V gene are SGHTA and FQGNSA. Trimming left V 7 bases short and J 4 bases short, with 18 bases between. The CDR3 DNA is TGTGCCAGCACCCATCTAAACCGGGGTTCAGATACGCAGTATTTT. Amino acids: CASTHLNRGSDTQYF.

The chain links TRBV6-5 to TRBJ2-1, with D possibly being TRBD1 or TRBD2 (6 bases each). CDR1 and CDR2 (germline): MNHEY, SVGAGI. V was clipped by 0 bases and J by 3 bases, with 15 bases between them. This CDR3 comprises 17 residues. CDR3 DNA: TGTGCCAGCAGTTACTCGCCCCACGGGGGCCGCTACAATGAGCAGTTCTTC. It codes for CASSYSPHGGRYNEQFF.

This sequence joins TRBV7-2 and TRBJ2-2, with 8 bases identical to TRBD2. The CDR3 loop spans 16 amino acids. The germline CDR1 and CDR2 sequences are SGHTA and FQGNSA. V dropped 5 bases and J dropped 6; count of bases not matched to a gene: 11. The CDR3 nucleotides read TGTGCCAGCAGCCCCTCCGGGGGGGCCGAGTCCGGGGAGCTGTTTTTT. As protein: CASSPSGGAESGELFF.

This clonotype was counted many times. This chain uses TRBV15 with TRBJ1-4; D gene unclear. Trimming cost V 0 bases and J 5 bases, with 13 bases left between them. CDR1 is LNHNV, CDR2 YYDKDF, per germline (reference sequence). CDR3 length: 16 residues. The CDR3 is CATSRDRESVNEKLFF. The CDR3 DNA sequence: TGTGCCACCAGCAGAGATCGGGAGTCGGTAAATGAAAAACTGTTTTTT.

This clonotype has only a few counts. J is TRBJ2-3 and V is TRBV20-1; 12 positions agree with TRBD1. CDR3 length: 14 residues. With 6 bases clipped from V and 4 bases from J, the junction kept 5 bases outside the gene matches. The V gene's germline CDR1 is DFQATT and CDR2 SNEGSKA (reference sequence). The CDR3 is CSAPGQGAADTQYF. The CDR3 DNA reads TGCAGTGCCCCGGGACAGGGGGCGGCAGATACGCAGTATTTT.

This clonotype was counted many times. The rearrangement joins TRBV5-1 to TRBJ2-1; 15 bases agree with TRBD2. The CDR3 has 15 residues. Looked up from germline, CDR1 is SGHRS and CDR2 is YFSETQ. With 4 bases clipped from V and 7 bases from J, the junction kept 3 bases outside the gene matches. The CDR3 DNA is TGCGCCAGCAGCACGGGACTAGCGGGGGGAAATGAGCAGTTCTTC. Translation: CASSTGLAGGNEQFF.

This clonotype was observed a few times. This chain uses TRBV20-1 with TRBJ2-7; D perhaps matches TRBD1 (6 bases). The CDR3 runs to 13 residues. Germline V gene data show CDR1 as DFQATT and CDR2 as SNEGSKA (reference sequence). Trimming left V 4 bases short and J 3 bases short, with 13 bases between. CDR3 sequence (DNA): TGCAGTGCTAACTATGGGACACGCTACGAGCAGTACTTC. It is translated as CSANYGTRYEQYF.

In this sample, this clonotype turned up many times. The chain uses TRBV10-3 and TRBJ2-3; D call uncertain. This CDR3 contains 11 residues. V was pared by 3 bases and J by 10 bases, with 8 bases between. The germline CDR1 and CDR2 sequences are ENHRY and SYGVKD. This CDR3 is CAISDSNAQYF. The CDR3 bases are TGTGCCATCAGTGACTCTAATGCGCAGTATTTT.

This clonotype was observed a few times. The chain joins TRBV27 to TRBJ2-3; 12 positions agree with TRBD2. CDR3 size: 19 residues. Germline V CDR1 and CDR2: MNHEY, SMNVEV (reference sequence). Losses at the gene ends were 0 bases for V and 5 bases for J; bases not matched to a gene: 12. CDR3 DNA: TGTGCCAGCAGTTTATCCCCCCTCCTAGCGGGGGGGGAGGGAGATACGCAGTATTTT. This translates into CASSLSPLLAGGEGDTQYF.

In this sample, this clonotype turned up a few times. V gene TRBV12-3 or TRBV12-4 combines with J gene TRBJ1-2, with D unclear. This CDR3 has 16 residues. V shed 0 bases and J shed 8 bases, with 19 bases lying between them. The CDR3 reads CASSLALVGPKGGYTF. DNA for the CDR3: TGTGCCAGCAGTTTAGCGCTTGTTGGTCCCAAGGGCGGCTACACCTTC.

This clonotype has a handful of counts. The J gene is TRBJ2-3, the V gene TRBV4-1; possible D gene TRBD2, 5 bases. Germline V gene sequence: CDR1 MGHRA, CDR2 YSYEKL. The CDR3 covers 14 residues. V was trimmed by 0 bases and J by 8 bases, leaving 12 bases between them. The CDR3 coding sequence is TGCGCCAGCAGCCAAGAGGAGGCCGTAGTTACGCAGTATTTT. Residues: CASSQEEAVVTQYF.

The sample holds many counts of this clonotype. The chain joins TRBV4-3 to TRBJ2-1; a possible D gene is TRBD1 (5 bases). Germline V CDR1 and CDR2: LGHNA, YSLEER. V was trimmed by 0 bases and J by 4 bases, leaving 19 bases between them. This CDR3 is built from 18 residues. CDR3: CASSQDRTLDMRYNEQFF. The CDR3 region has the DNA TGCGCCAGCAGCCAAGATCGGACCCTGGACATGAGATACAATGAGCAGTTCTTC.

The rearrangement uses TRBV5-1 and TRBJ1-1; 10 bases line up with TRBD1. The CDR3 has 15 residues. V shed 0 bases and J 4 bases; nucleotides not matched to a gene: 3. Germline V gene sequence: CDR1 SGHRS, CDR2 YFSETQ. The CDR3 bases are TGCGCCAGCAGCTTGGATGGACAGGGGGGCACTGAAGCTTTCTTT. As protein: CASSLDGQGGTEAFF.

The sample holds a few counts of this clonotype. This chain joins TRBV7-3 and TRBJ2-3, with TRBD2 matching over 13 bases. From germline, CDR1 is SGHTA and CDR2 FQGTGA. V gave up 4 bases and J gave up 3 bases; unmatched junction bases: 4. This CDR3 has 16 residues. The CDR3 nucleotides are TGTGCCAGCAGCTGGGGGACTAGCGGGGCTACAGATACGCAGTATTTT. Protein sequence: CASSWGTSGATDTQYF.

This clonotype has only a few counts. The chain joins TRBV27 to TRBJ1-2, with TRBD1 as a possible D gene (6 bases). This CDR3 region has 15 residues. The V gene lost 2 bases and the J gene lost 2 bases, with 12 bases spanning the gap. Per germline, CDR1 MNHEY and CDR2 SMNVEV (reference sequence). Here the CDR3 DNA reads TGTGCCAGCAGTTTAAGGGGGGTGGGGAACTATGGCTACACCTTC. Protein sequence: CASSLRGVGNYGYTF.

This clonotype has more than one count but fewer than ten. This chain connects TRBV27 to TRBJ2-1, with D perhaps matching TRBD2 (6 bases). Trimming left V 2 bases short and J 7 bases short, with 12 bases between. The germline V gene has CDR1 MNHEY and CDR2 SMNVEV (reference sequence). CDR3 length: 14 residues. CDR3 DNA: TGTGCCAGCAGTTTAGAACGGGGGTTAAATGAGCAGTTCTTC. Translation: CASSLERGLNEQFF.

This chain joins TRBV7-9 and TRBJ2-3, with TRBD2 as a possible D gene (6 bases). The CDR3 has 16 residues. Per germline, CDR1 SEHNR and CDR2 FQNEAQ (reference sequence). V was trimmed by 6 bases and J by 6 bases, leaving 22 bases between them. This CDR3 reads CASRPPQKNLADTQYF. The CDR3 DNA reads TGTGCCAGCAGACCTCCCCAAAAAAACCTAGCGGATACGCAGTATTTT.

This clonotype appeared many times. The chain links TRBV7-9 to TRBJ2-5; D remains unclear. CDR3 size: 13 residues. Between the trimmed V and J ends, which lost 5 bases and 1 base, there was a span of 8 bases. From germline, CDR1 is SEHNR and CDR2 FQNEAQ (reference sequence). CDR3 region: CASSADPQETQYF. The CDR3 nucleotides are TGTGCCAGCAGCGCCGACCCCCAAGAGACCCAGTACTTC.

This clonotype was picked up a small number of times. This chain connects TRBV20-1 to TRBJ2-7, with D hard to call. Germline assignment: CDR1 DFQATT and CDR2 SNEGSKA (reference sequence). With 0 bases removed from V and 0 bases from J, the gap between germline ends came to 15 bases. This CDR3 is 16 amino acids long. The CDR3 DNA reads TGCAGTGCTAGAGATCAAGGAATAGGCGGCTCCTACGAGCAGTACTTC. This translates into CSARDQGIGGSYEQYF.

The chain has TRBV20-1 and TRBJ2-3, with TRBD2 identical over 10 bases. This CDR3 has 17 amino acids. CDR1 and CDR2 from the germline V gene are DFQATT and SNEGSKA (reference sequence). The V and J ends lost 6 bases and 2 bases, in that order; junction bases with no gene match: 14. The DNA for the CDR3 is TGCAGTGCCCCATCGGCCCGGACTAGCGGATACACAGATACGCAGTATTTT. Translation gives CSAPSARTSGYTDTQYF.

This chain connects TRBV5-1 to TRBJ2-5, with 7 bases lining up with TRBD2. The CDR3 length is 16 residues. CDR1 is SGHRS and CDR2 is YFSETQ in the germline V gene. Trimming took 3 bases from V and 4 from J; bases not matched to a gene: 12. CDR3 protein: CASSSLITSEGETQYF. In DNA, the CDR3 is TGCGCCAGCAGCTCGCTAATAACTAGCGAAGGAGAGACCCAGTACTTC. The entire variable domain, with the rest obtained from reference TRBV5-1 and TRBJ2-5, is as follows: KAGVTQTPRYLIKTRGQQVTLSCSPISGHRSVSWYQQTPGQGLQFLFEYFSETQRNKGNFPGRFSGRQFSNSRSEMNVSTLELGDSALYLCASSSLITSEGETQYFGPGTRLLVL.

This chain joins TRBV6-5 and TRBJ2-7, with D unresolved. Germline CDR1 MNHEY, CDR2 SVGAGI. V was clipped by 0 bases and J by 1 base, with 7 bases between them. The CDR3 runs to 14 residues. The CDR3 bases are TGTGCCAGCAGTTACTCAGGCAGTTCCTACGAGCAGTACTTC. This sequence encodes CASSYSGSSYEQYF.

The V and J genes are TRBV7-2 and TRBJ1-3; 7 nucleotides match TRBD1. Trimming at V came to 2 bases and at J to 4 bases, leaving 5 bases not matched to a gene. This CDR3 is 15 amino acids long. The V gene's germline CDR1 is SGHTA and CDR2 FQGNSA. Here the CDR3 reads CASSLQGGKGNTIYF. CDR3 DNA: TGTGCCAGCAGCTTACAGGGGGGTAAGGGAAACACCATATATTTT.